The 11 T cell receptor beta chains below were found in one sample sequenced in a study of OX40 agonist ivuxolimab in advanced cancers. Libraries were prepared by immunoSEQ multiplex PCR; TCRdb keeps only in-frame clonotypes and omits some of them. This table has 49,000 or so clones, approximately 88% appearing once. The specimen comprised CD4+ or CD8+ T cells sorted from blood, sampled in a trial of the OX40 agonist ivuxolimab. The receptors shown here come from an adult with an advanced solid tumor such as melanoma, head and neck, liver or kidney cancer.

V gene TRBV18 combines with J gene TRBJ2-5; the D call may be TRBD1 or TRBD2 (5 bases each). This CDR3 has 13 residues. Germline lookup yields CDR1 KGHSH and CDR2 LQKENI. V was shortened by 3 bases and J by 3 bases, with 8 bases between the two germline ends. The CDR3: CASSPGAEETQYF. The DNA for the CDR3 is TGTGCCAGCTCACCCGGGGCAGAAGAGACCCAGTACTTC.

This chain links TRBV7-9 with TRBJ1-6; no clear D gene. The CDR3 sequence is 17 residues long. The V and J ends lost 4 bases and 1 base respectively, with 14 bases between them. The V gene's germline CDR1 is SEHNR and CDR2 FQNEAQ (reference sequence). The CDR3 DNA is TGTGCCAGCAGCTCCCCCCTACGGGGATCCTATAATTCACCCCTCCACTTT. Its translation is CASSSPLRGSYNSPLHF.

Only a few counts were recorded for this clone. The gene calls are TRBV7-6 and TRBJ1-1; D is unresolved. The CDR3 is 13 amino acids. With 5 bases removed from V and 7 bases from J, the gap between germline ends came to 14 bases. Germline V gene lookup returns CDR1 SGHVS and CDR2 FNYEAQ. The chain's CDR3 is CASSPPRPSEAFF. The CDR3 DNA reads TGTGCCAGCAGCCCACCCCGTCCCAGTGAAGCTTTCTTT.

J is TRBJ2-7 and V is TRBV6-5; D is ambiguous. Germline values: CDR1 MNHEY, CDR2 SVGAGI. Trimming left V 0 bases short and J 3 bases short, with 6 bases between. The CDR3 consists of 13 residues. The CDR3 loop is CASSYSFGYEQYF. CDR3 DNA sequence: TGTGCCAGCAGTTACTCTTTTGGCTACGAGCAGTACTTC.

The CDR3, as DNA: TGTGCCAGTACCCCGACAGGCAACTATAATTCACCCCTCCACTTT. Protein product: CASTPTGNYNSPLHF. The chain is built from TRBV19 and TRBJ1-6, with D possibly TRBD1 on 6 matching bases. Germline CDR1 and CDR2: LNHDA and SQIVND (reference sequence). The V end lost 7 bases, the J end lost 3 bases, and 13 bases lay between the germline ends. The CDR3 is 15 amino acids.

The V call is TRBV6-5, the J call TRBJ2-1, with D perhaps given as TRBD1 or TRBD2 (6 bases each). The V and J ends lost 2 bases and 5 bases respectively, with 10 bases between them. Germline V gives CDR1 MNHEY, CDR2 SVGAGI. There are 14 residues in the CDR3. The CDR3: CASSYGGGNNEQFF. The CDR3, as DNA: TGTGCCAGCAGTTACGGAGGGGGAAACAATGAGCAGTTCTTC.

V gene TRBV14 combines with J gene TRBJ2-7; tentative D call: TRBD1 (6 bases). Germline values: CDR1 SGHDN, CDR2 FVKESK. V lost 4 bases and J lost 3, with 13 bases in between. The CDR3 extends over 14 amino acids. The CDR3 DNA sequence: TGTGCCAGCAGCCTCCGGGACATCAGCTACGAGCAGTACTTC. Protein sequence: CASSLRDISYEQYF. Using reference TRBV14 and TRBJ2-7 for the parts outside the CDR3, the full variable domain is EAGVTQFPSHSVIEKGQTVTLRCDPISGHDNLYWYRRVMGKEIKFLLHFVKESKQDESGMPNNRFLAERTGGTYSTLKVQPAELEDSGVYFCASSLRDISYEQYFGPGTRLTVT.

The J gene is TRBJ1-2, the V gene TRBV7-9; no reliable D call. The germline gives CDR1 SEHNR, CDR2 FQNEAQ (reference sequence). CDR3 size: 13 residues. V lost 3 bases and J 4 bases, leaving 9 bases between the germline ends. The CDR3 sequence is CASSFGRIYGYTF. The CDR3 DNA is TGTGCCAGCAGCTTTGGCCGGATCTATGGCTACACCTTC.

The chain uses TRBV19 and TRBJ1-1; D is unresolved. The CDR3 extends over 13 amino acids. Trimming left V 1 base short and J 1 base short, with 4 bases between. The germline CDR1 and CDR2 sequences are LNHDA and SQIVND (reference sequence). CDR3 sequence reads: CASSIGANTEAFF. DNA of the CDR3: TGTGCCAGTAGTATAGGCGCGAACACTGAAGCTTTCTTT.

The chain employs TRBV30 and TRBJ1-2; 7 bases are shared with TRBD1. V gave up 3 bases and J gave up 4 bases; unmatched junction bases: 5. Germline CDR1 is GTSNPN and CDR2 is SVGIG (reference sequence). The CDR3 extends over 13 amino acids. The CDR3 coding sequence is TGTGCCTGGAGGGGCAGGGGGGGCTATGGCTACACCTTC. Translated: CAWRGRGGYGYTF.

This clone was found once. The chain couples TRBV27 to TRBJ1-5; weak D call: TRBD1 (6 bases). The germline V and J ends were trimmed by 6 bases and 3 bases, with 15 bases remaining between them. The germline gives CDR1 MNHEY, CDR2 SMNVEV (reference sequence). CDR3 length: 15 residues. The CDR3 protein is CASRVTGGSNQPQHF. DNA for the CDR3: TGTGCCAGCAGAGTTACTGGGGGCTCCAATCAGCCCCAGCATTTT.